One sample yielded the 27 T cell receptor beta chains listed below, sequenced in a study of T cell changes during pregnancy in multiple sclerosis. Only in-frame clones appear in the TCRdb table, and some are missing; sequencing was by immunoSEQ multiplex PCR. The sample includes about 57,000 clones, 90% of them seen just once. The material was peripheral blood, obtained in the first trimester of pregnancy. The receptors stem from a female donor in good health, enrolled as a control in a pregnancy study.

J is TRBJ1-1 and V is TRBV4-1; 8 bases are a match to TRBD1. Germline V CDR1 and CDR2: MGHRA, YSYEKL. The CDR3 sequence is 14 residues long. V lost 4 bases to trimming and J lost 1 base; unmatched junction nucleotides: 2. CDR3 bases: TGCGCCAGCAGCCCGCAGGGGGCGAACACTGAAGCTTTCTTT. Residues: CASSPQGANTEAFF.

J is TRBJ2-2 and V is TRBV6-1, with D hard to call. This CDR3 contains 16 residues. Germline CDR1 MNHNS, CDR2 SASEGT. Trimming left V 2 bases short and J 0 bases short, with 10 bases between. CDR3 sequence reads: CASSEMQASNTGELFF. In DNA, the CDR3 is TGTGCCAGCAGTGAAATGCAGGCATCGAACACCGGGGAGCTGTTTTTT.

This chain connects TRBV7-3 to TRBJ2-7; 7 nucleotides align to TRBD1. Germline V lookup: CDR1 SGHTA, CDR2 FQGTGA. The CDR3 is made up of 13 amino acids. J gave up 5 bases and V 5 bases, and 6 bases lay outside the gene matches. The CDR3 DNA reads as TGTGCCAGCAGCCCGCGTGACAGGGACGAGCAGTACTTC. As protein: CASSPRDRDEQYF.

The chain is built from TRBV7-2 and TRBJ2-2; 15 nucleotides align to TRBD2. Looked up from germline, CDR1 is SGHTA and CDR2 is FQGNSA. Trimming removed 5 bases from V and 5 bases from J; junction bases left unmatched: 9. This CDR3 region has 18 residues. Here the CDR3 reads CASSTGLAGGQWTGELFF. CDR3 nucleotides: TGTGCCAGCAGCACAGGACTAGCGGGGGGGCAATGGACCGGGGAGCTGTTTTTT.

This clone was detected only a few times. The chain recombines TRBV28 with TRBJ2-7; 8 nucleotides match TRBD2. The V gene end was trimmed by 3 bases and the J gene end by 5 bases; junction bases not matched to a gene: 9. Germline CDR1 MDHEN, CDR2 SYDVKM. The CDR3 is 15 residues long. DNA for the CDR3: TGTGCCAGCAGTTTCTCGAGCGGGAGTATCCACGAGCAGTACTTC. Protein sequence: CASSFSSGSIHEQYF. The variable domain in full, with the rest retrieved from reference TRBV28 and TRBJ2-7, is DVKVTQSSRYLVKRTGEKVFLECVQDMDHENMFWYRQDPGLGLRLIYFSYDVKMKEKGDIPEGYSVSREKKERFSLILESASTNQTSMYLCASSFSSGSIHEQYFGPGTRLTVT.

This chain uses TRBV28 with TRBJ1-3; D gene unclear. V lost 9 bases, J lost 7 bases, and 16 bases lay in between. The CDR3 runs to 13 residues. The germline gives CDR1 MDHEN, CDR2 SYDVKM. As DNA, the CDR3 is TGTGCCAGTTTTCGGGGTGGGAGGAACACCATATATTTT. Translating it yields CASFRGGRNTIYF.

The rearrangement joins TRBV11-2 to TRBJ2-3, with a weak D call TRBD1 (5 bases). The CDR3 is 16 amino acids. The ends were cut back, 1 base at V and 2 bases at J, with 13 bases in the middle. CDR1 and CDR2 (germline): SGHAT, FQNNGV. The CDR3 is CASSLALKGNTDTQYF. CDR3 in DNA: TGTGCCAGCAGCTTAGCCCTCAAGGGGAACACAGATACGCAGTATTTT. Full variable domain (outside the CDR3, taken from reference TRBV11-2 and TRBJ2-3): EAGVAQSPRYKIIEKRQSVAFWCNPISGHATLYWYQQILGQGPKLLIQFQNNGVVDDSQLPKDRFSAERLKGVDSTLKIQPAKLEDSAVYLCASSLALKGNTDTQYFGPGTRLTVL.

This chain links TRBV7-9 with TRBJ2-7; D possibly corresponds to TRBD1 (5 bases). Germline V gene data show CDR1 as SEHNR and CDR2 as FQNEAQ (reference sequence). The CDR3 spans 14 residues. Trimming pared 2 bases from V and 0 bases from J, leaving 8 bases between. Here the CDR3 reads CASSLLDSSYEQYF. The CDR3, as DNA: TGTGCCAGCAGCTTACTAGACAGCTCCTACGAGCAGTACTTC. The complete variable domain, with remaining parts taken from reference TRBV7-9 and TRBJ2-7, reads DTGVSQNPRHKITKRGQNVTFRCDPISEHNRLYWYRQTLGQGPEFLTYFQNEAQLEKSRLLSDRFSAERPKGSFSTLEIQRTEQGDSAMYLCASSLLDSSYEQYFGPGTRLTVT.

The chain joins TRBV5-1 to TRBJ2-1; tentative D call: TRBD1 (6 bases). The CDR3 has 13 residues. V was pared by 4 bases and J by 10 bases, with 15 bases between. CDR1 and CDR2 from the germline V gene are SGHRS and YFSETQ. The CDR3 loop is CASSGNRVGEQFF. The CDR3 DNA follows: TGCGCCAGCAGCGGAAACAGGGTCGGGGAGCAGTTCTTC.

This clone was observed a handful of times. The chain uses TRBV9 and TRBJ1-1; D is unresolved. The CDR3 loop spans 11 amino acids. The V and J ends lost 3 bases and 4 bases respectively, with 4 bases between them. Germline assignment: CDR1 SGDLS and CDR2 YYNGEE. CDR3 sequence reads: CASSAGTEAFF. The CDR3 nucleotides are TGTGCCAGCAGCGCCGGCACTGAAGCTTTCTTT.

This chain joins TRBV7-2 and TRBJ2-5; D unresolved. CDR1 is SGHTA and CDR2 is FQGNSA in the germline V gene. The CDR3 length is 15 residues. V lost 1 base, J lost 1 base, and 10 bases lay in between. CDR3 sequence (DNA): TGTGCCAGCAGCTTAGGGCAGCGTCCCCAAGAGACCCAGTACTTC. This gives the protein CASSLGQRPQETQYF.

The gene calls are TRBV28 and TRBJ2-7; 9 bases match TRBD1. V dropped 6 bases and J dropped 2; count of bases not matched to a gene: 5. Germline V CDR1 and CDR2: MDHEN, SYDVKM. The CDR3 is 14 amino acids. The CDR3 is CASSPRTGAYEQYF. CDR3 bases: TGTGCCAGCAGCCCGAGGACAGGGGCCTACGAGCAGTACTTC.

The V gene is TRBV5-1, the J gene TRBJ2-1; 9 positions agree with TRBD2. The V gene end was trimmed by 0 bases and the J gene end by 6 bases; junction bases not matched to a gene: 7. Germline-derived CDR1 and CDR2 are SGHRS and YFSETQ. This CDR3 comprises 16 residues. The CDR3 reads CASSLGVLAGSNEQFF. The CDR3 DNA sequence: TGCGCCAGCAGCTTGGGAGTACTAGCGGGTTCCAATGAGCAGTTCTTC.

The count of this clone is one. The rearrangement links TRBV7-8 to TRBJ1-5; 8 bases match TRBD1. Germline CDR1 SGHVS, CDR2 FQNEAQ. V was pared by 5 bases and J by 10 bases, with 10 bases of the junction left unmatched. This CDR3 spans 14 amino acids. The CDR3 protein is CASSPDRDQAPQHF. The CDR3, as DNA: TGTGCCAGCAGCCCGGACAGGGACCAAGCTCCCCAGCATTTT. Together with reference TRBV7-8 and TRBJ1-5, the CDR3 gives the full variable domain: GAGVSQSPRYKVAKRGQDVALRCDPISGHVSLFWYQQALGQGPEFLTYFQNEAQLDKSGLPSDRFFAERPEGSVSTLKIQRTQQEDSAVYLCASSPDRDQAPQHFGDGTRLSIL.

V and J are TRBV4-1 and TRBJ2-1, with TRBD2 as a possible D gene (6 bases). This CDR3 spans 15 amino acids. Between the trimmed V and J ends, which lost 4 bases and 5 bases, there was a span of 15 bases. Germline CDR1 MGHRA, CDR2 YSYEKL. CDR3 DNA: TGCGCCAGCAGCCCGTCTAACTCGGGGGACAATGAGCAGTTCTTC. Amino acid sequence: CASSPSNSGDNEQFF.

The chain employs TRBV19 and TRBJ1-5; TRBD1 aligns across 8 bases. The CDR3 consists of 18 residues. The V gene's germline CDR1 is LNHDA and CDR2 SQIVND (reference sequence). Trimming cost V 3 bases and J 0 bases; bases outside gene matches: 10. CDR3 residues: CASSIQTPGTGSNQPQHF. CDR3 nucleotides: TGTGCCAGTAGTATCCAAACCCCCGGGACAGGTAGCAATCAGCCCCAGCATTTT.

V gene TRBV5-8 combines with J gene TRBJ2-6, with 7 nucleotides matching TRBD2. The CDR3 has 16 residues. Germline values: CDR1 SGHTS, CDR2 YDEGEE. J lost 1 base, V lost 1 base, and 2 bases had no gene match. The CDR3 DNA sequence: TGTGCCAGCAGCTTGAGGGGAGGGTCTGGGGCCAACGTCCTGACTTTC. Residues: CASSLRGGSGANVLTF.

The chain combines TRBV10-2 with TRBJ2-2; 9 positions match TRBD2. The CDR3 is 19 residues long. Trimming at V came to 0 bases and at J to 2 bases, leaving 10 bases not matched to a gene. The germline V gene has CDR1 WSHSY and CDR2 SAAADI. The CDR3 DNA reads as TGCGCCAGCAGTGAGTCCCCTCTAGCGGGATGGATAAACACCGGGGAGCTGTTTTTT. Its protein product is CASSESPLAGWINTGELFF.

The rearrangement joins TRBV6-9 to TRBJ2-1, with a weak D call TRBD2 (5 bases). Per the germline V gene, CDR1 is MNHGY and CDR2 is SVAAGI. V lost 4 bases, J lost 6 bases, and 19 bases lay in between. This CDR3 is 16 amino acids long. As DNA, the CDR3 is TGTGCCAGCAGTTTGGCTAGCCCCCCACTTTCCAATGAGCAGTTCTTC. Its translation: CASSLASPPLSNEQFF.

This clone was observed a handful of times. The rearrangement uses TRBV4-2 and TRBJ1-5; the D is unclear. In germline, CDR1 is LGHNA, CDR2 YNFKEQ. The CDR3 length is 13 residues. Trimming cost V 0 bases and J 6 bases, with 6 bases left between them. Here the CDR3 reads CASSQDVSQPQHF. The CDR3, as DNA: TGTGCCAGCAGCCAAGACGTTAGTCAGCCCCAGCATTTT.

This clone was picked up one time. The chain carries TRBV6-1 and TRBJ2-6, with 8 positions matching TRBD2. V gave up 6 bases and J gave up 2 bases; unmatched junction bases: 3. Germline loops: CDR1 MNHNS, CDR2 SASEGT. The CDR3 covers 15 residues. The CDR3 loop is CASRTGGAGANVLTF. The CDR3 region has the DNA TGTGCCAGCAGGACCGGGGGGGCTGGGGCCAACGTCCTGACTTTC.

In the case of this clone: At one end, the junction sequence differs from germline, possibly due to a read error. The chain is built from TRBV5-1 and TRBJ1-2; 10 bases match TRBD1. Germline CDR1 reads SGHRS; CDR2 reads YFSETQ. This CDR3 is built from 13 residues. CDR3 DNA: TGCGCCAGCAGCTTGGGGTCGGGGGGACAGGGGACTTTC. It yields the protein CASSLGSGGQGTF.

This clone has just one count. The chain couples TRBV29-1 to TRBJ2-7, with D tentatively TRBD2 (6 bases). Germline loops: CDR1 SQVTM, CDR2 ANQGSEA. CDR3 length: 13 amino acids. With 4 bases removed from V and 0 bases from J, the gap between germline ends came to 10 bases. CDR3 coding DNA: TGCAGCGTTGTAGGCGGGAACTCCTACGAGCAGTACTTC. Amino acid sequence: CSVVGGNSYEQYF.

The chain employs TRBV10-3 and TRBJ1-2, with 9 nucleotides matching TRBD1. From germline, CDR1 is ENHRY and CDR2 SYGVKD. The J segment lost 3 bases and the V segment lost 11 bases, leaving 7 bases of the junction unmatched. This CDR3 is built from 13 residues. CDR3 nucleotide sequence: TGTGCCGCCGCGGGACAGGGTGACTATGGCTACACCTTC. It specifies CAAAGQGDYGYTF.

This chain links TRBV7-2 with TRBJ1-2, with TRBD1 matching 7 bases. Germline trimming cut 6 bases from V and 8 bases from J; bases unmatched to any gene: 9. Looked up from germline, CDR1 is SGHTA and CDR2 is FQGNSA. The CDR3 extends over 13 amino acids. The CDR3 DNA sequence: TGTGCCAGCAGTACCACAGGGGCGGGAGGCTACACCTTC. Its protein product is CASSTTGAGGYTF.

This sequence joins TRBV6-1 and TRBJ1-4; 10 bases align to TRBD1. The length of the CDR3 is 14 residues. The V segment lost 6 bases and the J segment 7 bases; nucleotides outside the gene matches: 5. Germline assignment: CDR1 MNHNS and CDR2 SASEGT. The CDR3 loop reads CASSQTGGREKLFF. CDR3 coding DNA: TGTGCCAGCAGCCAGACAGGGGGCCGTGAAAAACTGTTTTTT.

The CDR3 protein is CASSSQGSNQPQHF. CDR3 DNA: TGTGCCAGCAGCTCACAGGGGTCCAATCAGCCCCAGCATTTT. J is TRBJ1-5 and V is TRBV9, with 7 nucleotides matching TRBD1. This CDR3 is built from 14 residues. J gave up 3 bases and V 4 bases, and 4 bases lay outside the gene matches. Germline V gives CDR1 SGDLS, CDR2 YYNGEE.